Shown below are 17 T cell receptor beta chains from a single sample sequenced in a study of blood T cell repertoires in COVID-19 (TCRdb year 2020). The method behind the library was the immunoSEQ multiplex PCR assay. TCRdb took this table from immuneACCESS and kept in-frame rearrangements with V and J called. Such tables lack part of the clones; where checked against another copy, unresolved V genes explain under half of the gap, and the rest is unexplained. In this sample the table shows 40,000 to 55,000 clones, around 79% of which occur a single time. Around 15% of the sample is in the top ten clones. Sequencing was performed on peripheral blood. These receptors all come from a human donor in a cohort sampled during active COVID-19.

The CDR3 DNA sequence: TGTGCCAGCAGGGGGACTAGCGGGAGACCAGATACGCAGTATTTT. Protein: CASRGTSGRPDTQYF. The chain recombines TRBV2 with TRBJ2-3, with 14 nucleotides matching TRBD2. This CDR3 contains 15 residues. The V and J ends lost 6 bases and 4 bases, in that order; junction bases with no gene match: 3. Germline CDR1 SNHLY, CDR2 FYNNEI.

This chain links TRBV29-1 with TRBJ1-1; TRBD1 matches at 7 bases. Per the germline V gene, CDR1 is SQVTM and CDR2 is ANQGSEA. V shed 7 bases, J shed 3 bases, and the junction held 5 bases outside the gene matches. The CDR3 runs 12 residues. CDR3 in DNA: TGCAGCGGGGGGGGACAGTACACTGAAGCTTTCTTT. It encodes CSGGGQYTEAFF.

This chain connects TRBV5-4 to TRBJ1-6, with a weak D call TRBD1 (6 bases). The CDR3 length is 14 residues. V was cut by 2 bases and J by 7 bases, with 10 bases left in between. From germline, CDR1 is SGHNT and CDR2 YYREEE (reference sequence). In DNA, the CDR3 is TGTGCCAGCAGCTTCGATCAGGGGAATTCACCCCTCCACTTT. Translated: CASSFDQGNSPLHF.

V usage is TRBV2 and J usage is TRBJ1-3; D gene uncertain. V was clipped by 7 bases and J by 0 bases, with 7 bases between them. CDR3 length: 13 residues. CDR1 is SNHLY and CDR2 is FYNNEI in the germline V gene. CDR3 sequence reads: CASKTDSGNTIYF. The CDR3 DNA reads TGTGCCAGCAAGACTGACTCTGGAAACACCATATATTTT. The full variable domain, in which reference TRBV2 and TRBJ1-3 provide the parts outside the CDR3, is EPEVTQTPSHQVTQMGQEVILRCVPISNHLYFYWYRQILGQKVEFLVSFYNNEISEKSEIFDDQFSVERPDGSNFTLKIRSTKLEDSAMYFCASKTDSGNTIYFGEGSWLTVV.

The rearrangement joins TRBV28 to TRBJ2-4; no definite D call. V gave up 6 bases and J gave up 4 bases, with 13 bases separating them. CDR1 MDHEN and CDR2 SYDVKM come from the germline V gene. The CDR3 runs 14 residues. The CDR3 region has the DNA TGTGCCAGCAGCCTTGGCAGGCCGAAAAACATTCAGTACTTC. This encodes CASSLGRPKNIQYF.

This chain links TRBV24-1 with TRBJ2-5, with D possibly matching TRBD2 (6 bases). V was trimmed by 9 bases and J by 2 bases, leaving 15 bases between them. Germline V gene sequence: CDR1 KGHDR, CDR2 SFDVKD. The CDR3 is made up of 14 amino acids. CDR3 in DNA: TGTGCCACCGGGGTGGGGGGAGGACAAGAGACCCAGTACTTC. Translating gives CATGVGGGQETQYF.

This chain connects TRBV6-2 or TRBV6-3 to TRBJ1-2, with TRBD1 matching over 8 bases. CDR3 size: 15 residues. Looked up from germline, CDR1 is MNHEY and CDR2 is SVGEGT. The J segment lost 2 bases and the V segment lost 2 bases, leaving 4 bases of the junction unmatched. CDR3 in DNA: TGTGCCAGCAGTTACGTCCCAGGGGGCAACTATGGCTACACCTTC. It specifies CASSYVPGGNYGYTF.

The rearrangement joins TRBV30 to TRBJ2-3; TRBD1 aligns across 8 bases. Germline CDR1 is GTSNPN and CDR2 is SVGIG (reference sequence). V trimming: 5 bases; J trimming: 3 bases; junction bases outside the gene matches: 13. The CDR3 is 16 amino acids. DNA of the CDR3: TGTGCCTGGGGGGGAGGACCGACAGGGGTAACAGATACGCAGTATTTT. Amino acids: CAWGGGPTGVTDTQYF.

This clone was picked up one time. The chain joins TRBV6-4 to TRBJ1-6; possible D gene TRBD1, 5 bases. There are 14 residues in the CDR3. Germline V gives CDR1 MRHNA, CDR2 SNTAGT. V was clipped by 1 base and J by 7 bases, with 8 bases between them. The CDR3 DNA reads TGTGCCAGCAGTGACTGGGGGGGGAATTCACCCCTCCACTTT. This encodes CASSDWGGNSPLHF.

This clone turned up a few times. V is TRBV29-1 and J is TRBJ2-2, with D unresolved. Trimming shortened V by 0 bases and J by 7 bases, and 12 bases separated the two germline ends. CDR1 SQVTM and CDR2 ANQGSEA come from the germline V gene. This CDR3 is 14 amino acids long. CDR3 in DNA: TGCAGCGTTGAAGATTCTCAGGTCGGCGGGGAGCTGTTTTTT. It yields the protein CSVEDSQVGGELFF.

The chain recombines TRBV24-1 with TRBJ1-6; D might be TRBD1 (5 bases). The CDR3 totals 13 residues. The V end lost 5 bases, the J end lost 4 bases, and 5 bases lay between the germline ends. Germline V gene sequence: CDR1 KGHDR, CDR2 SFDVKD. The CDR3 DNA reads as TGTGCCACCAGTGCAGGGTATAATTCACCCCTCCACTTT. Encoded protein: CATSAGYNSPLHF.

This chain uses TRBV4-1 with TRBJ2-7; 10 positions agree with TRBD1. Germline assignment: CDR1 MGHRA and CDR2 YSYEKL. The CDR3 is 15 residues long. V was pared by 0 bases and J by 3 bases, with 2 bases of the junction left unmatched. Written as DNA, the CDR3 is TGCGCCAGCAGCCAAGAGACAGGGGGCTTCTACGAGCAGTACTTC. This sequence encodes CASSQETGGFYEQYF.

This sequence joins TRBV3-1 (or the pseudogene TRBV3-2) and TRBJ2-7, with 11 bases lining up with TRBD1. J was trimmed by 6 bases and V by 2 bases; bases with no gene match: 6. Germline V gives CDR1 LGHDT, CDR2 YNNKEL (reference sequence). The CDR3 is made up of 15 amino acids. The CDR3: CASSQTGTGGGEQYF. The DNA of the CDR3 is TGTGCCAGCAGCCAAACCGGGACAGGGGGTGGCGAGCAGTACTTC.

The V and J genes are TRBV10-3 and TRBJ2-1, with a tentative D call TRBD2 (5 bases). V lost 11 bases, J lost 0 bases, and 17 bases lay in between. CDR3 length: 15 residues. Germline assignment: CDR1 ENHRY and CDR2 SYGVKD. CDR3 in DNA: TGTGCCGCCGGGGTAGCGACTATCTCCTACAATGAGCAGTTCTTC. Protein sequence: CAAGVATISYNEQFF.

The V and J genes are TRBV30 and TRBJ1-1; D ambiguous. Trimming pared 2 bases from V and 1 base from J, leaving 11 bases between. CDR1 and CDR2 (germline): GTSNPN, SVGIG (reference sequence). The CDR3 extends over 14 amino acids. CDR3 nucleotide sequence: TGTGCCTGGAGTAATATACCGGGGAACACTGAAGCTTTCTTT. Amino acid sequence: CAWSNIPGNTEAFF.

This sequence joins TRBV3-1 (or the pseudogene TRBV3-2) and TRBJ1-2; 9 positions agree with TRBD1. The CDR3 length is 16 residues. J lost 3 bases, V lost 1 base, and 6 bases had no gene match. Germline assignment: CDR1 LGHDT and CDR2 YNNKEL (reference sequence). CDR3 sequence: CASSQGGTGGDYGYTF. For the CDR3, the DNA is TGTGCCAGCAGCCAAGGGGGTACAGGGGGCGACTATGGCTACACCTTC.

This chain's CDR3 is CASSQDGGSNQPQHF. As DNA, the CDR3 is TGCGCCAGCAGCCAAGACGGGGGGTCCAATCAGCCCCAGCATTTT. This rearrangement joins TRBV4-3 to TRBJ1-5, with a weak D call TRBD1 (5 bases). This CDR3 is built from 15 residues. Germline values: CDR1 LGHNA, CDR2 YSLEER. Trimming stripped 0 bases from V and 3 bases from J, with 9 bases between.